A selection of T cell receptor beta chains follows, all from one sample in a study of blood T cell repertoires in COVID-19. Here immunoSEQ multiplex PCR was the method, and the copy in TCRdb shows in-frame clones only, minus some. The sample consists of tens of thousands of clones, 90% of them appearing once. The sample was peripheral blood. Source of these receptors: an elderly woman with active or convalescent COVID-19. CDR3s include the opening cysteine and the closing phenylalanine or tryptophan. Fields, in order: clone size, V gene, D gene, J gene, CDR3 protein, CDR3 DNA. D genes are given only for firm matches. For some rows the clone size is stated as once, few or many, or as a class when expanded; others skip it.

size: NA; V: TRBV5-1; D: TRBD1; J: TRBJ2-7; CDR3: CASSPQAGGYEQYF; DNA: TGCGCCAGCAGCCCCCAAGCAGGGGGCTACGAGCAGTACTTC
size: NA; V: TRBV7-6; D: TRBD2; J: TRBJ2-5; CDR3: CASSLGLAGVQETQYF; DNA: TGTGCCAGCAGCTTAGGACTAGCGGGAGTACAAGAGACCCAGTACTTC
size: NA; V: TRBV5-4; D: TRBD1; J: TRBJ2-7; CDR3: CASSRGQGAFLGYEQYF; DNA: TGTGCCAGCAGCCGAGGACAGGGGGCCTTTTTGGGCTACGAGCAGTACTTC
size: NA; V: TRBV28; D: TRBD1; J: TRBJ2-5; CDR3: CASSPGTGVETQYF; DNA: TGTGCCAGCAGTCCGGGGACAGGGGTTGAGACCCAGTACTTC
size: few; V: TRBV9; D: NA; J: TRBJ2-5; CDR3: CASSPPGGNAETQYF; DNA: TGTGCCAGCAGCCCACCAGGCGGGAATGCGGAGACCCAGTACTTC
size: few; V: TRBV28; D: TRBD1; J: TRBJ1-5; CDR3: CASSVGSTGAPRYSNQPQHF; DNA: TGTGCCAGCAGTGTCGGATCAACAGGGGCCCCAAGATATAGCAATCAGCCCCAGCATTTT
size: few; V: TRBV27; D: TRBD2; J: TRBJ2-1; CDR3: CASSRLAGRIQFF; DNA: TGTGCCAGCAGTAGACTAGCGGGCCGTATCCAATTCTTC
size: NA; V: TRBV12-3/TRBV12-4; D: TRBD1; J: TRBJ2-7; CDR3: CASTPGQGREQYF; DNA: TGTGCCAGCACGCCGGGACAGGGGAGAGAGCAGTACTTC
size: NA; V: TRBV5-4; D: TRBD2; J: TRBJ2-3; CDR3: CASSLAGTSGTDTQYF; DNA: TGTGCCAGCAGCTTGGCAGGGACTAGCGGCACAGATACGCAGTATTTT
size: NA; V: TRBV18; D: NA; J: TRBJ2-2; CDR3: CASSPRLGGELFF; DNA: TGTGCCAGCTCACCACGGCTAGGAGGGGAGCTGTTTTTT
size: NA; V: TRBV5-1; D: NA; J: TRBJ2-2; CDR3: CASSSSIRDTNTGELFF; DNA: TGCGCCAGCAGCTCGAGTATCCGGGACACCAACACCGGGGAGCTGTTTTTT
size: once; V: TRBV5-1; D: TRBD1; J: TRBJ1-1; CDR3: CASSLGDRDTEAFF; DNA: TGCGCCAGCAGCTTGGGGGACAGGGACACTGAAGCTTTCTTT
size: once; V: TRBV5-1; D: NA; J: TRBJ2-7; CDR3: CASSLRGVSSYEQYF; DNA: TGCGCCAGCAGCTTAAGGGGTGTAAGCTCCTACGAGCAGTACTTC
size: once; V: TRBV4-3; D: TRBD1; J: TRBJ1-2; CDR3: CASSQGAAGTGIYGYTF; DNA: TGCGCCAGCAGCCAAGGGGCCGCCGGGACAGGCATCTATGGCTACACCTTC
size: NA; V: TRBV27; D: TRBD1; J: TRBJ1-1; CDR3: CASDNWAGGRGTEAFF; DNA: TGTGCCAGCGATAACTGGGCAGGGGGCCGAGGCACTGAAGCTTTCTTT
size: NA; V: TRBV29-1; D: NA; J: TRBJ1-1; CDR3: CSASGTLNTEAFF; DNA: TGCAGCGCTTCCGGGACACTGAACACTGAAGCTTTCTTT
size: NA; V: TRBV18; D: TRBD2; J: TRBJ2-1; CDR3: CASSPPGGRASEPFF; DNA: TGTGCCAGCTCACCACCGGGCGGGAGGGCGTCTGAGCCGTTCTTC
size: NA; V: TRBV5-1; D: NA; J: TRBJ1-1; CDR3: CASSLQTENTEAFF; DNA: TGCGCCAGCAGCCTGCAGACAGAGAACACTGAAGCTTTCTTT
size: once; V: TRBV5-1; D: NA; J: TRBJ2-5; CDR3: CASSLAAGQETQYF; DNA: TGCGCCAGCAGCTTGGCGGCAGGCCAAGAGACCCAGTACTTC
size: NA; V: TRBV2; D: NA; J: TRBJ1-2; CDR3: CASSERGDYGYTF; DNA: TGTGCCAGCAGTGAACGGGGGGACTATGGCTACACCTTC
size: NA; V: TRBV2; D: TRBD2; J: TRBJ2-5; CDR3: CASATTSGREETQYF; DNA: TGTGCCAGCGCTACGACTAGCGGGAGGGAGGAGACCCAGTACTTC
size: few; V: TRBV28; D: NA; J: TRBJ1-1; CDR3: CASSGQIAEAFF; DNA: TGTGCCAGCAGCGGACAGATCGCTGAAGCTTTCTTT
size: once; V: TRBV28; D: NA; J: TRBJ1-2; CDR3: CASSLGRNYGYTF; DNA: TGTGCCAGCAGTTTGGGGAGAAACTATGGCTACACCTTC
size: NA; V: TRBV27; D: TRBD2; J: TRBJ2-1; CDR3: CASSSLGLNNEQFF; DNA: TGTGCCAGCAGTTCCCTGGGACTAAACAATGAGCAGTTCTTC
size: NA; V: TRBV5-8; D: NA; J: TRBJ2-6; CDR3: CASSSWGAGANVLTF; DNA: TGTGCCAGCAGTTCTTGGGGGGCTGGGGCCAACGTCCTGACTTTC
size: once; V: TRBV9; D: TRBD2; J: TRBJ2-1; CDR3: CASSVTSGSFDEQFF; DNA: TGTGCCAGCAGCGTGACTAGCGGGAGTTTTGATGAGCAGTTCTTC
size: NA; V: TRBV29-1; D: TRBD1; J: TRBJ2-2; CDR3: CSAQGAKVTGELFF; DNA: TGCAGCGCACAGGGGGCGAAAGTCACCGGGGAGCTGTTTTTT
size: few; V: TRBV28; D: NA; J: TRBJ2-1; CDR3: CASSSPEQGEQFF; DNA: TGTGCCAGCAGTTCCCCTGAGCAGGGTGAGCAGTTCTTC
size: once; V: TRBV7-9; D: TRBD1; J: TRBJ2-3; CDR3: CASSRIGTGHTQYF; DNA: TGTGCCAGCAGCCGAATTGGGACAGGTCATACGCAGTATTTT
size: NA; V: TRBV29-1; D: NA; J: TRBJ2-5; CDR3: CSVGMRGLQETQYF; DNA: TGCAGCGTTGGGATGAGGGGACTGCAAGAGACCCAGTACTTC
size: NA; V: TRBV5-1; D: NA; J: TRBJ1-1; CDR3: CASSQGVNTEAFF; DNA: TGCGCCAGCAGCCAAGGGGTAAACACTGAAGCTTTCTTT
size: NA; V: TRBV25-1; D: NA; J: TRBJ1-1; CDR3: CASRPEGLDKVTEAFF; DNA: TGTGCCAGCAGGCCCGAAGGCCTCGACAAGGTCACTGAAGCTTTCTTT